The next 5 T cell receptor beta chains were all read from a single sample in a study of OX40 agonist ivuxolimab in advanced cancers. The method was immunoSEQ multiplex PCR; TCRdb's version includes in-frame clones alone and lacks a portion of them. The sample has tens of thousands of clones, roughly 83% seen once. Specimen: CD4+ or CD8+ T cells sorted from blood, collected in a trial of the OX40 agonist ivuxolimab. The origin of the receptors is an adult with an advanced solid tumor such as melanoma, head and neck, liver or kidney cancer.

This sequence joins TRBV30 and TRBJ2-1; either TRBD1 or TRBD2 may supply D (5 bases each). V shed 0 bases and J shed 7 bases, with 13 bases lying between them. CDR1 GTSNPN and CDR2 SVGIG come from the germline V gene (reference sequence). There are 14 residues in the CDR3. The CDR3 DNA reads TGTGCCTGGAGTGTCCCGGGCTGGGGGAATGAGCAGTTCTTC. Amino acids: CAWSVPGWGNEQFF.

This clone came up once. The chain uses TRBV19 and TRBJ1-2; D perhaps matches TRBD1 (5 bases). V lost 7 bases and J lost 0, with 15 bases in between. This CDR3 spans 15 amino acids. Germline V gene lookup returns CDR1 LNHDA and CDR2 SQIVND (reference sequence). CDR3 sequence reads: CASMGVTKANYGYTF. DNA of the CDR3: TGTGCCAGTATGGGGGTTACTAAAGCTAACTATGGCTACACCTTC. The full variable domain, with the rest looked up from reference TRBV19 and TRBJ1-2, is DGGITQSPKYLFRKEGQNVTLSCEQNLNHDAMYWYRQDPGQGLRLIYYSQIVNDFQKGDIAEGYSVSREKKESFPLTVTSAQKNPTAFYLCASMGVTKANYGYTFGSGTRLTVV.

The rearrangement joins TRBV7-9 to TRBJ2-3, with 8 bases aligning to TRBD1. The germline V gene has CDR1 SEHNR and CDR2 FQNEAQ (reference sequence). V gave up 7 bases and J gave up 1 base; unmatched junction bases: 10. The CDR3 is 16 amino acids. CDR3 nucleotide sequence: TGTGCCAGCATCCGGGGCAGGGGGCGAGGCACAGATACGCAGTATTTT. Protein sequence: CASIRGRGRGTDTQYF.

This chain joins TRBV7-2 and TRBJ2-7, with D tentatively TRBD2 (5 bases). Trimming left V 5 bases short and J 2 bases short, with 13 bases between. The CDR3 extends over 14 amino acids. CDR1 and CDR2 (germline): SGHTA, FQGNSA. This CDR3 is CASSPYRGTYEQYF. The CDR3 nucleotides are TGTGCCAGCAGCCCCTACCGAGGGACCTACGAGCAGTACTTC.

CDR3 DNA sequence: TGTGCCAGCAGCCAAGACTCGGGGGCAGGCACAGATACGCAGTATTTT. Residues: CASSQDSGAGTDTQYF. The gene calls are TRBV14 and TRBJ2-3; D could derive from TRBD1 or TRBD2 (6 bases each). Germline-derived CDR1 and CDR2 are SGHDN and FVKESK. This CDR3 is 16 amino acids long. V dropped 0 bases and J dropped 1 base, with 11 bases sitting between them.